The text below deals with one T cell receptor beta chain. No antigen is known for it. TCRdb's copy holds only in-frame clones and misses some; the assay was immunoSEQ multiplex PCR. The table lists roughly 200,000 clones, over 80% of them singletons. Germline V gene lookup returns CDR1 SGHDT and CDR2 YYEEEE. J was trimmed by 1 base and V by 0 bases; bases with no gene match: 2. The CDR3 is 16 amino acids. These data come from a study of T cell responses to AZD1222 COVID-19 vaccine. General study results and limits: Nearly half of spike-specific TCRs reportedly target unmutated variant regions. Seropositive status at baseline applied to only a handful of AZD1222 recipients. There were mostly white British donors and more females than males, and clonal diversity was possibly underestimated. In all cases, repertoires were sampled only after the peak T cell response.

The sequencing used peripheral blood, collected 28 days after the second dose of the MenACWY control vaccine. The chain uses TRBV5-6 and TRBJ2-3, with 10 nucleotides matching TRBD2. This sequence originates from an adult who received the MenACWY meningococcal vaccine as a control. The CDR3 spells CASSLALAGGTDTQYF. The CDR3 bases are TGTGCCAGCAGCTTGGCTCTAGCGGGGGGCACAGATACGCAGTATTTT. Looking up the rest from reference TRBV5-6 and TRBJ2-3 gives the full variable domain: DAGVTQSPTHLIKTRGQQVTLRCSPKSGHDTVSWYQQALGQGPQFIFQYYEEEERQRGNFPDRFSGHQFPNYSSELNVNALLLGDSALYLCASSLALAGGTDTQYFGPGTRLTVL.